These 13 T cell receptor beta chains originate from one sample sequenced in a study of T cell changes during pregnancy in multiple sclerosis. The protocol was immunoSEQ multiplex PCR, while the TCRdb copy is restricted to in-frame clones and leaves out a portion. The sample carries around 64,000 clones, about nine tenths recorded once. Here the sequenced sample was CD4+ T cells from peripheral blood mononuclear cells, taken after pregnancy. The receptors derive from a female donor with multiple sclerosis, enrolled in a pregnancy study.

The rearrangement joins TRBV5-5 to TRBJ2-6; D is undetermined. Germline CDR1 reads SGHKS; CDR2 reads YYEKEE (reference sequence). Trimming took 6 bases from V and 0 from J, leaving 10 bases between them. The CDR3 length is 15 residues. CDR3 DNA sequence: TGTGCCAGCACCTACAGTATCTCTGGGGCCAACGTCCTGACTTTC. Translation: CASTYSISGANVLTF.

This chain uses TRBV19 with TRBJ2-4; TRBD1 aligns across 8 bases. The V and J ends lost 6 bases and 1 base, in that order; junction bases with no gene match: 5. Looked up from germline, CDR1 is LNHDA and CDR2 is SQIVND (reference sequence). This CDR3 has 15 residues. CDR3 loop: CASSFQGAAKNIQYF. Written as DNA, the CDR3 is TGTGCCAGTAGCTTCCAGGGGGCGGCCAAAAACATTCAGTACTTC.

A note on this clone: The junction differs from germline at one of its ends, possibly a read error. V gene TRBV19 combines with J gene TRBJ2-3; D is undetermined. CDR3 length equals 13 residues. The germline CDR1 and CDR2 sequences are LNHDA and SQIVND (reference sequence). The CDR3 loop is CASRALGTDTQYF. CDR3 coding DNA: TGTGCAAGTAGGGCCCTCGGCACAGATACGCAGTATTTT.

This chain links TRBV6-1 with TRBJ1-4, with D perhaps TRBD1 (6 bases). This CDR3 is 19 amino acids long. From germline, CDR1 is MNHNS and CDR2 SASEGT. V shed 2 bases and J shed 1 base, with 20 bases lying between them. The CDR3 nucleotides are TGTGCCAGCAGTGAAAGCAGCGCAGGGGTTTATGGAACTAATGAAAAACTGTTTTTT. This codes for CASSESSAGVYGTNEKLFF.

The chain couples TRBV6-1 to TRBJ2-7; D is perhaps TRBD2 (6 bases). Trimming took off 8 bases at V and 3 bases at J, with 14 bases between the two ends. The V gene's germline CDR1 is MNHNS and CDR2 SASEGT. The CDR3 runs to 13 residues. The DNA for the CDR3 is TGTGCCAGCGGATCGGGGGTTGGCTACGAGCAGTACTTC. This codes for CASGSGVGYEQYF.

V gene TRBV6-1 combines with J gene TRBJ1-1, with D maybe TRBD1 (6 bases). CDR3 length equals 14 residues. The germline CDR1 and CDR2 sequences are MNHNS and SASEGT. Trimming removed 6 bases at V and 5 bases at J, with 16 bases between. CDR3 residues: CASSRGAGETEAFF. The CDR3 nucleotides read TGTGCCAGCAGCCGTGGGGCAGGGGAGACTGAAGCTTTCTTT.

This chain connects TRBV30 to TRBJ1-2; D is unclear. The CDR3 totals 14 residues. Germline V gene data show CDR1 as GTSNPN and CDR2 as SVGIG (reference sequence). Trimming stripped 0 bases from V and 2 bases from J, with 10 bases between. This CDR3 is CAWSVNRRNYGYTF. CDR3 DNA: TGTGCCTGGAGTGTAAACAGAAGAAACTATGGCTACACCTTC.

This clone has just a few counts. The V gene is TRBV25-1, the J gene TRBJ2-1; D is unresolved. Germline CDR1 is MGHDK and CDR2 is SYGVNS. This CDR3 is 11 amino acids long. V lost 6 bases and J lost 7, with 7 bases in between. The CDR3, as DNA: TGTGCCAGCAGGGAGAGGAATGAGCAGTTCTTC. Translated: CASRERNEQFF. Variable domain in full (rest from reference TRBV25-1 and TRBJ2-1): EADIYQTPRYLVIGTGKKITLECSQTMGHDKMYWYQQDPGMELHLIHYSYGVNSTEKGDLSSESTVSRIRTEHFPLTLESARPSHTSQYLCASRERNEQFFGPGTRLTVL.

The chain joins TRBV7-9 to TRBJ2-5, with TRBD2 identical over 13 bases. The CDR3 sequence is 15 residues long. The germline V gene has CDR1 SEHNR and CDR2 FQNEAQ (reference sequence). V lost 6 bases to trimming and J lost 1 base; unmatched junction nucleotides: 2. For the CDR3, the DNA is TGTGCCAGCAGGTGGACTAGCGGGGGCCAAGAGACCCAGTACTTC. Translation: CASRWTSGGQETQYF.

The chain recombines TRBV7-9 with TRBJ1-1, with 7 nucleotides matching TRBD1. V shed 7 bases and J 1 base; nucleotides not matched to a gene: 6. This CDR3 contains 14 residues. CDR1 and CDR2 from the germline V gene are SEHNR and FQNEAQ (reference sequence). In nucleotides, the CDR3 is TGTGCCAGCACCTTTACAGGGGAGAACACTGAAGCTTTCTTT. Residues: CASTFTGENTEAFF. Full variable domain (outside the CDR3, taken from reference TRBV7-9 and TRBJ1-1): DTGVSQNPRHKITKRGQNVTFRCDPISEHNRLYWYRQTLGQGPEFLTYFQNEAQLEKSRLLSDRFSAERPKGSFSTLEIQRTEQGDSAMYLCASTFTGENTEAFFGQGTRLTVV.

The rearrangement joins TRBV28 to TRBJ1-6; possible D gene TRBD1, 6 bases. The CDR3 runs 16 residues. CDR1 and CDR2 from the germline V gene are MDHEN and SYDVKM. V lost 4 bases, J lost 0 bases, and 10 bases lay in between. The CDR3 is CASSSQGSSYNSPLHF. The CDR3 DNA follows: TGTGCCAGCAGTTCACAGGGAAGCTCCTATAATTCACCCCTCCACTTT.

The J gene is TRBJ1-4, the V gene TRBV7-9; 7 bases agree with TRBD1. Germline-derived CDR1 and CDR2 are SEHNR and FQNEAQ (reference sequence). V was pared by 4 bases and J by 4 bases, with 6 bases of the junction left unmatched. The CDR3 has 15 amino acids. CDR3 nucleotides: TGTGCCAGCAGCTACTACAGGGGAGGTAATGAAAAACTGTTTTTT. This gives the protein CASSYYRGGNEKLFF.

This sequence joins TRBV7-3 and TRBJ2-1; TRBD2 is a possible D gene (5 bases). Germline CDR1 reads SGHTA; CDR2 reads FQGTGA. This CDR3 has 14 residues. The ends were cut back, 1 base at V and 4 bases at J, with 8 bases in the middle. As DNA, the CDR3 is TGTGCCAGCAGCTTAATGGGAGCATACAATGAGCAGTTCTTC. Protein product: CASSLMGAYNEQFF.